This T cell receptor (beta chain) was recovered during a study of T cell changes during pregnancy in multiple sclerosis. Trimming removed 5 bases from V and 7 bases from J; junction bases left unmatched: 8. Germline loops: CDR1 LNHDA, CDR2 SQIVND (reference sequence). This CDR3 has 15 amino acids. Method: immunoSEQ multiplex PCR; TCRdb's copy keeps in-frame clones and lacks some. The sample gives around 99,000 clones, roughly 92% of which show up once; roughly 3% is in the top ten. The sequence was obtained from a female donor with multiple sclerosis, enrolled in a pregnancy study. The source was peripheral blood, collected in the first trimester of pregnancy. V is TRBV19 and J is TRBJ1-5; 10 bases map to TRBD1. CDR3 nucleotide sequence: TGTGCCAGTAGTTCCCGTGGACAGGGGGGGCAGCCCCAGCATTTT. This gives the protein CASSSRGQGGQPQHF.